Shown below are 10 T cell receptor beta chains from a single sample sequenced in a study of human T cells and chemical hapten exposure. TCRdb analysed the RACE reads with MiXCR anew, one entry per CDR3 protein. Of around 250,000 distinct CDR3 sequences detected, about 9% appear once; the ten largest clones hold approximately 2.2%. Time point reported: pre-sensitization, week 0. Treatment: therapeutic diphenylcyclopropenone sensitization with weekly scalp DPC. The source was whole blood, collected in connection with sensitization to the hapten diphenylcyclopropenone (DPC). The receptor set was obtained from a woman between 40 and 55 years old with alopecia areata. Some clones in this sample may be carry-over from other donors' samples.

This sequence joins TRBV12-3 or TRBV12-4 and TRBJ2-4; TRBD2 aligns across 9 bases. After removal of 6 bases from V and 2 bases from J, the junction contained 5 bases not matched to a gene. This CDR3 region has 15 residues. CDR3 DNA: TGTGCCAGCAGGAATAGCGGGAGTACCAAAAACATTCAGTACTTC. Translating gives CASRNSGSTKNIQYF.

The V call is TRBV5-1, the J call TRBJ1-6; D possibly corresponds to TRBD1 (5 bases). The CDR3 spans 15 residues. Between the trimmed V and J ends, which lost 4 bases and 5 bases, there was a span of 13 bases. Germline-derived CDR1 and CDR2 are SGHRS and YFSETQ. The CDR3 nucleotides read TGCGCCAGCAGCATCCAGGGATCGCATAATTCACCCCTCCACTTT. Its protein product is CASSIQGSHNSPLHF.

A few counts support this clonotype. The V call is TRBV5-5, the J call TRBJ2-7; D might be TRBD2 (6 bases). This CDR3 region has 14 residues. V gave up 4 bases and J gave up 0 bases, with 11 bases separating them. From germline, CDR1 is SGHKS and CDR2 YYEKEE (reference sequence). The CDR3 region has the DNA TGTGCCAGCAGCGCCGGACTATCCTCCTACGAGCAGTACTTC. Translating it yields CASSAGLSSYEQYF.

This clonotype was observed a handful of times. This chain joins TRBV14 and TRBJ2-7, with D possibly being TRBD1 or TRBD2 (5 bases each). Germline V lookup: CDR1 SGHDN, CDR2 FVKESK. This CDR3 is built from 16 residues. V lost 5 bases, J lost 5 bases, and 22 bases lay in between. The CDR3 sequence is CASSAYPGLAYDEQYF. CDR3 coding DNA: TGTGCCAGCAGCGCTTACCCGGGGCTTGCGTACGACGAGCAGTACTTC.

This chain joins TRBV7-8 and TRBJ2-1, with D possibly being TRBD1 (5 bases). Germline CDR1 is SGHVS and CDR2 is FQNEAQ. Trimming cost V 5 bases and J 7 bases, with 15 bases left between them. The CDR3 is 14 amino acids. The CDR3 DNA reads as TGTGCCAGCAGCCCCCAGCAGGGTGTGAATGAGCAGTTCTTC. Translating gives CASSPQQGVNEQFF.

The V and J genes are TRBV9 and TRBJ1-5; the D gene is possibly TRBD1 (6 bases). Germline V gives CDR1 SGDLS, CDR2 YYNGEE. V was shortened by 0 bases and J by 2 bases, with 12 bases between the two germline ends. CDR3 length equals 16 residues. This CDR3 reads CASSVVPGAGNQPQHF. The CDR3 DNA follows: TGTGCCAGCAGCGTAGTCCCAGGGGCAGGCAATCAGCCCCAGCATTTT.

The chain is built from TRBV5-1 and TRBJ2-1; tentatively, D is TRBD2 (5 bases). The germline V and J ends were trimmed by 4 bases and 1 base, with 21 bases remaining between them. Germline lookup yields CDR1 SGHRS and CDR2 YFSETQ. CDR3 length: 18 amino acids. CDR3 nucleotide sequence: TGCGCCAGCAGCGGGCGGGCTGACCGTTCGGGGTCCTACAATGAGCAGTTCTTC. This sequence encodes CASSGRADRSGSYNEQFF.

Only a few counts were recorded for this clonotype. This chain joins TRBV7-2 and TRBJ2-1; D gene unclear. Germline assignment: CDR1 SGHTA and CDR2 FQGNSA. The V end was cut by 0 bases, the J end by 9 bases, with 15 bases between. CDR3 length: 15 amino acids. CDR3 residues: CASSLASTTASEQFF. The CDR3, as DNA: TGTGCCAGCAGCTTAGCGTCTACAACGGCTAGTGAGCAGTTCTTC.

Only one count was recorded for this clonotype. This may be a read error, as it is one base from a much larger clone. The chain links TRBV7-9 to TRBJ2-5, with TRBD1 as a possible D gene (5 bases). The germline V gene has CDR1 SEHNR and CDR2 FQNEAQ (reference sequence). This CDR3 has 13 amino acids. CDR3 DNA: TGTGTCAGCAGTCAAGGGGTACTAGAGACCCAGTACTTC. It translates to CVSSQGVLETQYF.

There are a few counts of this clonotype. This chain joins TRBV20-1 and TRBJ2-3, with 10 bases matching TRBD1. The CDR3 contains 15 residues. Germline-derived CDR1 and CDR2 are DFQATT and SNEGSKA (reference sequence). V lost 0 bases and J lost 1; bases outside the gene matches: 1. In DNA form, the CDR3 reads TGCAGTGCTAGAGATGGGACAGGGGGCACAGATACGCAGTATTTT. It is translated as CSARDGTGGTDTQYF.